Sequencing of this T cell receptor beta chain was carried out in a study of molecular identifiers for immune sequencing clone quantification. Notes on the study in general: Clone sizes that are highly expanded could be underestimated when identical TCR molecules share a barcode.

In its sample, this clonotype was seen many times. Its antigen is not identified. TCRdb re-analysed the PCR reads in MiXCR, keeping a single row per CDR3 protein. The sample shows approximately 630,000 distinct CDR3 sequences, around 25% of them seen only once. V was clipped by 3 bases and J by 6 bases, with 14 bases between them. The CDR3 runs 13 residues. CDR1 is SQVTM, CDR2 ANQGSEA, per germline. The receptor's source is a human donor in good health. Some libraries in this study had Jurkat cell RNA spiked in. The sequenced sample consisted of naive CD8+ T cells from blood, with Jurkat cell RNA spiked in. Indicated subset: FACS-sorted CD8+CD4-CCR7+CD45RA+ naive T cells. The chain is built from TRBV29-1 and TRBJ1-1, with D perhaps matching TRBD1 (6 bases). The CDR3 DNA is TGCAGCGTTGATGGGGGGCGCGGGGCTGAAGCTTTCTTT. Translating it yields CSVDGGRGAEAFF.